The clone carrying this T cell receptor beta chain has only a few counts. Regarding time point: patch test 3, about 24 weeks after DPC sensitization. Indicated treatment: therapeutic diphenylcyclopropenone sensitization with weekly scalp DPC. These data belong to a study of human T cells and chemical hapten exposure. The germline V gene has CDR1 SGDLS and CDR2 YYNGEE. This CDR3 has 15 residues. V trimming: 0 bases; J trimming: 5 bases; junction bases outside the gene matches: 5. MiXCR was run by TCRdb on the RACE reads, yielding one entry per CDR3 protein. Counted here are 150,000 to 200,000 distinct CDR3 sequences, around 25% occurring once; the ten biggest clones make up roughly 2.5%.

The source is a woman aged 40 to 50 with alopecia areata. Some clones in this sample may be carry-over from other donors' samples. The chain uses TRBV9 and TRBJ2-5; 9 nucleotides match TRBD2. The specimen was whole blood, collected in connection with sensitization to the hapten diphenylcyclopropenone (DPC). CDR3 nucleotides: TGTGCCAGCAGCGTAGATCTAGCGGGAAAGGAGACCCAGTACTTC. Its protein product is CASSVDLAGKETQYF.